The T cell receptor beta chain under discussion was sequenced for a study of OX40 agonist ivuxolimab in advanced cancers. Looking at the study overall: Every 2 weeks, patients got intravenous ivuxolimab at one of six dose levels (0.01-10 mg/kg). General study points: Fewer expanded clones were found on average in CD4+ than in CD8+ T cells.

The protocol was immunoSEQ multiplex PCR, while the TCRdb copy is restricted to in-frame clones and leaves out a portion. The sample includes 50,000 to 65,000 clones, roughly four fifths seen only once; the top ten take 0.9% to 1.1%. This clone was recorded only once. What it recognizes is unknown. With baseline, cycle 4 day 1, and cycle 7 day 1 as timepoints, blood was sampled. CDR3 length: 17 amino acids. Germline loops: CDR1 SGHVS, CDR2 FQNEAQ. Losses at the gene ends were 1 base for V and 3 bases for J; bases not matched to a gene: 8. This specimen consisted of CD4+ or CD8+ T cells sorted from blood, obtained in a trial of the OX40 agonist ivuxolimab. V usage is TRBV7-8 and J usage is TRBJ1-3, with 8 bases identical to TRBD1. This sequence originates from an adult with an advanced solid tumor such as melanoma, head and neck, liver or kidney cancer. CDR3 sequence reads: CASSLGGTGRGGNTIYF. The CDR3 DNA reads TGTGCCAGCAGCTTAGGGGGGACAGGACGGGGTGGAAACACCATATATTTT.